Listed here are 25 T cell receptor beta chains from one sample, sequenced in a study of glioma-infiltrating T cells. Amplification of TCR alpha and beta CDR3 regions from RNA used iRepertoire nested multiplex PCR. TCRdb passed the multiplex PCR reads through MiXCR, listing each CDR3 protein once. The sample includes approximately 190,000 distinct CDR3 sequences, roughly 32% of them seen just once. The sequenced sample was glioma tissue, nonneoplastic brain tissue, or PBMCs (not recorded which). The receptor set was obtained from a human donor with low-grade glioma or glioblastoma, undergoing nonglioma brain surgery, or in good health (not recorded which).

This chain's CDR3 is CAISRAHDYTDTQYF. The CDR3 coding sequence is TGTGCCATCAGCCGAGCACATGACTACACAGATACGCAGTATTTT. V is TRBV10-3 and J is TRBJ2-3; possibly TRBD2 for D (5 bases). V gave up 6 bases and J gave up 2 bases, with 15 bases separating them. From germline, CDR1 is ENHRY and CDR2 SYGVKD. This CDR3 has 15 residues.

This rearrangement joins TRBV2 to TRBJ2-1, with 14 bases matching TRBD2. Germline CDR1 reads SNHLY; CDR2 reads FYNNEI. After removal of 5 bases from V and 8 bases from J, the junction contained 8 bases not matched to a gene. The CDR3 has 16 residues. CDR3 sequence reads: CASSKLPGLAGDEQFF. The CDR3 nucleotides are TGTGCCAGCAGTAAACTACCGGGACTAGCGGGAGATGAGCAGTTCTTC.

V gene TRBV6-4 combines with J gene TRBJ1-1; 8 bases line up with TRBD1. The germline gives CDR1 MRHNA, CDR2 SNTAGT. The CDR3 runs to 14 residues. The J segment lost 7 bases and the V segment lost 3 bases, leaving 7 bases of the junction unmatched. The CDR3 DNA reads as TGTGCCAGCAGTGAAAGACAGGGGTTCGGTGAAGCTTTCTTT. Protein product: CASSERQGFGEAFF.

This clonotype showed up many times. This chain uses TRBV5-1 with TRBJ1-1, with D unclear. V dropped 2 bases and J dropped 3 bases, with 17 bases sitting between them. Looked up from germline, CDR1 is SGHRS and CDR2 is YFSETQ. The CDR3 extends over 16 amino acids. DNA of the CDR3: TGCGCCAGCAGCTTAACTGCGGCCGCTTCCTACACTGAAGCTTTCTTT. Translating it yields CASSLTAAASYTEAFF.

This clonotype was counted between two and nine times. This chain connects TRBV12-3 or TRBV12-4 to TRBJ2-3; TRBD1 matches at 12 bases. The CDR3 is 16 amino acids. The V gene end was trimmed by 5 bases and the J gene end by 6 bases; junction bases not matched to a gene: 9. The CDR3 reads CASSPQSGTGGDTQYF. The CDR3 DNA sequence: TGTGCCAGCAGTCCACAAAGCGGGACAGGGGGCGATACGCAGTATTTT.

Of note for this clonotype: The junction shows a germline mismatch at one end, possibly a read error. The chain carries TRBV6-5 and TRBJ2-4; no definite D call. Germline CDR1 is MNHEY and CDR2 is SVGAGI. This CDR3 region has 13 residues. The CDR3 bases are TGTGCCAGGACGCAGGCTGGCAAAAACATTAAGTACTTC. This gives the protein CARTQAGKNIKYF.

This clonotype was counted once. A read error may explain this, as a much larger clone is one base away. The rearrangement links TRBV4-2 to TRBJ2-3; 7 nucleotides line up with TRBD2. Per the germline V gene, CDR1 is LGHNA and CDR2 is YNFKEQ. The CDR3 runs to 12 residues. With 1 base clipped from V and 8 bases from J, the junction kept 0 bases outside the gene matches. The CDR3, as DNA: TGTGCCAGCAGCCAAGGGGAGGGTACGCAGTATTTT. This encodes CASSQGEGTQYF.

This clonotype was recorded many times. The chain joins TRBV7-6 to TRBJ1-1; no clear D. The V end lost 2 bases, the J end lost 5 bases, and 9 bases lay between the germline ends. Germline V gene lookup returns CDR1 SGHVS and CDR2 FNYEAQ. The CDR3 extends over 13 amino acids. The CDR3 coding sequence is TGTGCCAGCAGCTTAAGCCCGAGGACTGAAGCTTTCTTT. Translation: CASSLSPRTEAFF. Together with reference TRBV7-6 and TRBJ1-1, the CDR3 gives the full variable domain: GAGVSQSPRYKVTKRGQDVALRCDPISGHVSLYWYRQALGQGPEFLTYFNYEAQQDKSGLPNDRFSAERPEGSISTLTIQRTEQRDSAMYRCASSLSPRTEAFFGQGTRLTVV.

Concerning this clonotype: A much larger clone sits a single nucleotide away, making a read error possible. The CDR3 sequence is CAGSLEGTGFSGANVLTF. DNA for the CDR3: TGTGCCGGCAGTTTAGAAGGGACAGGGTTCTCTGGGGCCAACGTCCTGACTTTC. The chain carries TRBV27 and TRBJ2-6; TRBD1 aligns across 9 bases. Germline V gives CDR1 MNHEY, CDR2 SMNVEV (reference sequence). This CDR3 is 18 amino acids long.

This clonotype was counted ten times or more. This chain joins TRBV20-1 and TRBJ2-7; D is undetermined. Trimming left V 6 bases short and J 0 bases short, with 12 bases between. CDR1 is DFQATT, CDR2 SNEGSKA, per germline (reference sequence). The CDR3 has 13 amino acids. DNA of the CDR3: TGCAGTGCCCCAGCAGAAGTCTCCTACGAGCAGTACTTC. It translates to CSAPAEVSYEQYF.

V gene TRBV19 combines with J gene TRBJ2-7; 8 bases match TRBD1. This CDR3 comprises 14 residues. With V trimmed by 5 bases and J by 1 base, 4 bases remained unmatched. The germline V gene has CDR1 LNHDA and CDR2 SQIVND (reference sequence). CDR3 DNA sequence: TGTGCCAGTAGTTCGACAGGGGAATCCTACGAGCAGTACTTC. As protein: CASSSTGESYEQYF.

This clonotype showed up just once. This clone may be a read error of a much larger clone one base away. The CDR3, as DNA: TGTGCCAGCAGTTACCAGGGACTAGTGAGCACCGTGGAGCTGTTTTTT. This codes for CASSYQGLVSTVELFF. V usage is TRBV6-2 or TRBV6-3 and J usage is TRBJ2-2, with 8 bases that match TRBD2. CDR3 length: 16 amino acids. The germline V gene has CDR1 MNHEY and CDR2 SVGEGT.

In the case of this clonotype: A read error may explain this, as a much larger clone is one base away. The J gene is TRBJ2-7, the V gene TRBV28, with TRBD1 matching over 7 bases. The germline V gene encodes CDR1 MDHEN and CDR2 SYDVKM. After removal of 2 bases from V and 3 bases from J, the junction contained 4 bases not matched to a gene. The CDR3 contains 14 residues. CDR3 in DNA: TGTGCCAGCAGTTTAGGGGACAGACACTACGAGCAGTACTTC. It encodes CASSLGDRHYEQYF.

This clonotype has at least ten counts. This chain links TRBV12-5 with TRBJ1-5, with no clear D. Germline assignment: CDR1 LGHNT and CDR2 FRNRAP. The CDR3 covers 10 residues. V was pared by 5 bases and J by 5 bases, with 1 base between. The CDR3: CASGDQPQHF. CDR3 sequence (DNA): TGTGCTAGTGGTGATCAGCCCCAGCATTTT.

This clonotype was counted many times. The gene calls are TRBV20-1 and TRBJ2-1, with TRBD2 matching 13 bases. The CDR3 is made up of 16 amino acids. Unmatched junction bases numbered 0, after V lost 1 base and J lost 0 bases. From germline, CDR1 is DFQATT and CDR2 SNEGSKA (reference sequence). The CDR3 spells CSARGTSGSSYNEQFF. Here the CDR3 DNA reads TGCAGTGCTAGAGGGACTAGCGGGAGCTCCTACAATGAGCAGTTCTTC.

This clonotype was seen at least ten times. V usage is TRBV20-1 and J usage is TRBJ2-5, with 13 bases that match TRBD2. V was pared by 5 bases and J by 9 bases, with 9 bases of the junction left unmatched. Germline V gene data show CDR1 as DFQATT and CDR2 as SNEGSKA (reference sequence). The CDR3 totals 14 residues. CDR3 coding DNA: TGCAGTGCTGGGACTAGCGGGGCATCCCGGGCCCAGTACTTC. Protein: CSAGTSGASRAQYF.

This clonotype was seen ten or more times. This chain links TRBV12-3 or TRBV12-4 with TRBJ2-1, with TRBD1 matching over 9 bases. This CDR3 region has 15 residues. V was pared by 6 bases and J by 8 bases, with 11 bases of the junction left unmatched. CDR3: CASSPGNRGRDEQFF. The CDR3 bases are TGTGCCAGCAGCCCGGGGAACAGGGGGCGGGATGAGCAGTTCTTC.

This clonotype was picked up many times. The gene calls are TRBV27 and TRBJ2-1; perhaps TRBD1 as D (6 bases). This CDR3 has 13 amino acids. Germline CDR1 MNHEY, CDR2 SMNVEV (reference sequence). Trimming stripped 3 bases from V and 5 bases from J, with 8 bases between. The CDR3 region has the DNA TGTGCCAGCAGTTTGGGGACAAACAATGAGCAGTTCTTC. This sequence encodes CASSLGTNNEQFF.

This clonotype was observed a handful of times. This sequence joins TRBV5-1 and TRBJ2-3; TRBD1 matches at 9 bases. V trimming: 4 bases; J trimming: 3 bases; junction bases outside the gene matches: 3. The CDR3 totals 14 residues. Germline CDR1 reads SGHRS; CDR2 reads YFSETQ. The DNA for the CDR3 is TGCGCCAGCAGCCAGGGACAGGGTACAGATACGCAGTATTTT. It specifies CASSQGQGTDTQYF.

The chain employs TRBV27 and TRBJ2-1; 14 nucleotides line up with TRBD2. Germline V gene data show CDR1 as MNHEY and CDR2 as SMNVEV (reference sequence). V gave up 6 bases and J gave up 9 bases; unmatched junction bases: 7. There are 15 residues in the CDR3. The CDR3 bases are TGTGCCAGCAGACCGGGACTAGCGGGAGAGGGTGAGCAGTTCTTC. This encodes CASRPGLAGEGEQFF.

About this clonotype: A much larger clone differs by one base, so this may be a read error. The chain links TRBV4-1 to TRBJ2-7; 8 bases match TRBD1. The V segment lost 1 base and the J segment 4 bases; nucleotides outside the gene matches: 12. From germline, CDR1 is MGHRA and CDR2 YSYEKL. This CDR3 has 17 residues. The CDR3 loop reads CASSQGPPGQGWYEQYF. CDR3 nucleotide sequence: TGCGCCAGCAGCCAAGGACCCCCCGGACAGGGATGGTACGAGCAGTACTTC.

About this clonotype: A read error may produce the germline difference seen at one junction end. This chain links TRBV5-1 with TRBJ2-5; tentatively, D is TRBD2 (6 bases). Germline CDR1 SGHRS, CDR2 YFSETQ. The CDR3 totals 14 residues. This CDR3 reads CARSSEGSRETQYF. The DNA for the CDR3 is TGCGCCAGAAGCTCGGAGGGGAGTAGAGAGACCCAGTACTTC.

To note about this clonotype: The conserved phenylalanine or tryptophan normally closing the CDR3 is absent here, so this likely arose from a read error. The gene calls are TRBV28 and TRBJ2-5; 8 nucleotides line up with TRBD2. Germline values: CDR1 MDHEN, CDR2 SYDVKM. The trim removed 2 bases at V and 4 bases at J, leaving 6 bases unmatched. The CDR3 has 15 amino acids. CDR3 in amino acids: CASSLRSGRPETQYL. CDR3 coding DNA: TGTGCCAGCAGTTTAAGGAGCGGGAGACCAGAGACCCAGTACTTA.

Many counts were recorded for this clonotype. This chain links TRBV6-2 or TRBV6-3 with TRBJ1-1; D is unresolved. CDR1 and CDR2 from the germline V gene are MNHEY and SVGEGT. The length of the CDR3 is 14 residues. V lost 3 bases and J 4 bases, leaving 12 bases between the germline ends. CDR3 amino acids: CASSYPGYFTEAFF. The CDR3 DNA follows: TGTGCCAGCAGTTATCCAGGTTACTTCACTGAAGCTTTCTTT.

This clonotype was observed at least ten times. The V call is TRBV6-2 or TRBV6-3, the J call TRBJ2-7; D could derive from TRBD1 or TRBD2 (5 bases each). The CDR3 is made up of 15 amino acids. The V end was cut by 2 bases, the J end by 2 bases, with 13 bases between. Germline CDR1 and CDR2: MNHEY and SVGEGT. CDR3 DNA sequence: TGTGCCAGCAGTTACGCCGGGACGGCGACCTACGAGCAGTACTTC. Translation: CASSYAGTATYEQYF.